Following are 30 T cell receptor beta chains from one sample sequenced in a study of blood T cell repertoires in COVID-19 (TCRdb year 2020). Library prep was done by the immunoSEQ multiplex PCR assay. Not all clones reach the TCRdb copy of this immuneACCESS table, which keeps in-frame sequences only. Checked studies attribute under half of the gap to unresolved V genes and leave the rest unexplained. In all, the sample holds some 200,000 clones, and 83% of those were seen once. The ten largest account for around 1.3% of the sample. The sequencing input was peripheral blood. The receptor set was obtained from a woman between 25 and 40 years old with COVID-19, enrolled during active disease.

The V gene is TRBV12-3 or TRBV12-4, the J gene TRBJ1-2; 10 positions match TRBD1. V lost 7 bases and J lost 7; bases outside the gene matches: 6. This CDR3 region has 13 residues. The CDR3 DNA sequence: TGTGCCAGCAAAGGGACAGGGGTGGGTGGCTACACCTTC. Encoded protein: CASKGTGVGGYTF.

This CDR3 reads CASSNPDRGKGNGYTF. CDR3 nucleotide sequence: TGTGCCAGCAGCAACCCGGACAGGGGAAAAGGCAATGGCTACACCTTC. The V and J genes are TRBV11-2 and TRBJ1-2; 9 bases fit TRBD1. V shed 5 bases, J shed 6 bases, and the junction held 13 bases outside the gene matches. The germline V gene has CDR1 SGHAT and CDR2 FQNNGV. This CDR3 comprises 16 residues.

CDR3: CASSLIGGNTGELFF. CDR3 nucleotides: TGTGCCAGCAGCTTGATTGGCGGAAACACCGGGGAGCTGTTTTTT. V is TRBV5-5 and J is TRBJ2-2; the D is unclear. CDR1 and CDR2 (germline): SGHKS, YYEKEE (reference sequence). This CDR3 spans 15 amino acids. V was trimmed by 1 base and J by 2 bases, leaving 9 bases between them. Based on the CDR3 plus reference TRBV5-5 and TRBJ2-2, the full variable domain is DAGVTQSPTHLIKTRGQQVTLRCSPISGHKSVSWYQQVLGQGPQFIFQYYEKEERGRGNFPDRFSARQFPNYSSELNVNALLLGDSALYLCASSLIGGNTGELFFGEGSRLTVL.

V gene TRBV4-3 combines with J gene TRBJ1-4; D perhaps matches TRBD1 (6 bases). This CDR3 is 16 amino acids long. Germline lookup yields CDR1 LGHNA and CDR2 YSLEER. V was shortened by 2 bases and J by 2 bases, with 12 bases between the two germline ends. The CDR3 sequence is CASSQTWTVTNEKLFF. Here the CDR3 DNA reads TGCGCCAGCAGCCAAACTTGGACAGTTACTAATGAAAAACTGTTTTTT.

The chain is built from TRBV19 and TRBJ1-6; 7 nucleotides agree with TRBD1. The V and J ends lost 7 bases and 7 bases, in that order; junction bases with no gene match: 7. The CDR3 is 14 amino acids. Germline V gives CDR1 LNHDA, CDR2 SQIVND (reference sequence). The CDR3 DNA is TGTGCCAGTACCCATCCAGGGGGAAATTCACCCCTCCACTTT. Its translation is CASTHPGGNSPLHF.

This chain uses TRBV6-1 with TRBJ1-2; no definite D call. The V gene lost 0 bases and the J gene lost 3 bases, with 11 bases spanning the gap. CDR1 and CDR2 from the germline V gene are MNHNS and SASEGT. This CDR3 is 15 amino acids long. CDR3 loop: CASSEAQGGYYGYTF. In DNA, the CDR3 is TGTGCCAGCAGTGAAGCCCAAGGAGGCTACTATGGCTACACCTTC.

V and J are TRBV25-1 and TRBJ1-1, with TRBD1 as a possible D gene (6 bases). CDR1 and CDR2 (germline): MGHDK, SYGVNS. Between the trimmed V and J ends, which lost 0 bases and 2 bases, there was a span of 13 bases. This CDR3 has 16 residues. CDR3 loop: CASSEYRATGNTEAFF. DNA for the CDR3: TGTGCCAGCAGTGAATATAGAGCGACAGGAAACACTGAAGCTTTCTTT.

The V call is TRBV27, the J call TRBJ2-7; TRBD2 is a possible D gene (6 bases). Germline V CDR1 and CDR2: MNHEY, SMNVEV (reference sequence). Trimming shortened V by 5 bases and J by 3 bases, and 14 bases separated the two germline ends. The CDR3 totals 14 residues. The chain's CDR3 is CASSRSSEFYEQYF. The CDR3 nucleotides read TGTGCCAGCAGTAGATCTAGCGAGTTCTACGAGCAGTACTTC.

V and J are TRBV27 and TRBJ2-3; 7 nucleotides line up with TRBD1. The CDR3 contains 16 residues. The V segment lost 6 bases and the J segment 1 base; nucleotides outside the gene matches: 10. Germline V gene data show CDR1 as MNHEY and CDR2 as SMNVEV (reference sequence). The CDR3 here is CASSPGQETRTDTQYF. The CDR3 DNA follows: TGTGCCAGCAGCCCAGGACAGGAAACACGCACAGATACGCAGTATTTT.

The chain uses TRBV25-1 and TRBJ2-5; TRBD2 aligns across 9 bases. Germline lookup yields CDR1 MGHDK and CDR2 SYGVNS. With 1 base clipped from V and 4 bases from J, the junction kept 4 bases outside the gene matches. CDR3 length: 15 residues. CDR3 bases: TGTGCCAGCAGTGAATTAGCGGGAGTCGCAGAGACCCAGTACTTC. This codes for CASSELAGVAETQYF.

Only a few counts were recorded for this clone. The CDR3: CASSQEARGTRVYEQFF. The DNA for the CDR3 is TGTGCCAGCAGCCAAGAAGCTCGCGGGACTAGGGTCTATGAGCAGTTCTTC. The chain couples TRBV3-1 (or the pseudogene TRBV3-2) to TRBJ2-1; 8 nucleotides line up with TRBD2. J gave up 8 bases and V 0 bases, and 12 bases lay outside the gene matches. Germline CDR1 LGHDT, CDR2 YNNKEL (reference sequence). CDR3 length: 17 residues.

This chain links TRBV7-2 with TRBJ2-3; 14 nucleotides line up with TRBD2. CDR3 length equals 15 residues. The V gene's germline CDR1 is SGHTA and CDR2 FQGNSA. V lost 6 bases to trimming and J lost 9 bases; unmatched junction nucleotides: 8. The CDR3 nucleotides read TGTGCCAGCAGGCGCGGGACTAGCGGGGGAGAGACGCAGTATTTT. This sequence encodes CASRRGTSGGETQYF. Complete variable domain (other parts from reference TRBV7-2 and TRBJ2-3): GAGVSQSPSNKVTEKGKDVELRCDPISGHTALYWYRQSLGQGLEFLIYFQGNSAPDKSGLPSDRFSAERTGGSVSTLTIQRTQQEDSAVYLCASRRGTSGGETQYFGPGTRLTVL.

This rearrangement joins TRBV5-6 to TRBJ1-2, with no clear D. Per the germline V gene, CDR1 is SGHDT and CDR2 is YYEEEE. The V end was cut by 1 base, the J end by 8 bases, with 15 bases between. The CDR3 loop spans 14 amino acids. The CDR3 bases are TGTGCCAGCAGCTTGATCAGGCAGGCCGGCGGCTACACCTTC. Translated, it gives CASSLIRQAGGYTF.

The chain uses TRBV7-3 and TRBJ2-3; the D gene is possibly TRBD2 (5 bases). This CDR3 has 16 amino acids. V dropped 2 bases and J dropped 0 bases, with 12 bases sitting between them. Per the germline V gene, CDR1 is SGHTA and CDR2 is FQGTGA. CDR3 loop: CASSLSGRDSTDTQYF. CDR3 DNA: TGTGCCAGCAGCTTATCGGGCCGGGATAGCACAGATACGCAGTATTTT. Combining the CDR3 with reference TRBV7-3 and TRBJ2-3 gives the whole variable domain GAGVSQTPSNKVTEKGKYVELRCDPISGHTALYWYRQSLGQGPEFLIYFQGTGAADDSGLPNDRFFAVRPEGSVSTLKIQRTERGDSAVYLCASSLSGRDSTDTQYFGPGTRLTVL.

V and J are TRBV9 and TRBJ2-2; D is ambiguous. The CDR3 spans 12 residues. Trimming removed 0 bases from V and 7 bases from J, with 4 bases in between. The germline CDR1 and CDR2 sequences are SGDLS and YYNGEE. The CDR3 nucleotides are TGTGCCAGCAGCGTAGGCGGCGGGGAGCTGTTTTTT. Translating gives CASSVGGGELFF.

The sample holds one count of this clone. The CDR3 DNA reads as TGTGCCAGCAGTTCCCCAGGGCTAGCGGGGAACTACGAGAAGCAGTACTTC. This codes for CASSSPGLAGNYEKQYF. The V and J genes are TRBV28 and TRBJ2-7, with 9 positions matching TRBD2. Germline-derived CDR1 and CDR2 are MDHEN and SYDVKM. The CDR3 has 17 residues. The junction had 18 bases not matched to a gene; V was cut back by 4 bases and J by 8 bases.

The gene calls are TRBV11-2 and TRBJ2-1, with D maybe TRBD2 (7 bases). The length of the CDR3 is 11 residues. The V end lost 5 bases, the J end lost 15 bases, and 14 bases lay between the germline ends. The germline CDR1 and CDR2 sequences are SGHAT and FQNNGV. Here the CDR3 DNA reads TGTGCCAGCAGCAGGGGCGGGGGCCTGTTCTTC. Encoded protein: CASSRGGGLFF.

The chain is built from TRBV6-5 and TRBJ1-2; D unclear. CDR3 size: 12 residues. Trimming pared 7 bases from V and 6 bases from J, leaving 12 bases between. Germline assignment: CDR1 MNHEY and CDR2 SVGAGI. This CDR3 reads CASTNGGNGYTF. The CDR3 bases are TGTGCCAGCACCAACGGAGGGAATGGCTACACCTTC.

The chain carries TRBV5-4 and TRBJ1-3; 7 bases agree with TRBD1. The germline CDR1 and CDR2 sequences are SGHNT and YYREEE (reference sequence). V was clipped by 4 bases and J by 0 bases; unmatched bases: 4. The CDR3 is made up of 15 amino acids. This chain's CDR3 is CASSLKGASGNTIYF. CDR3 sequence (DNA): TGTGCCAGCAGCCTCAAGGGGGCCTCTGGAAACACCATATATTTT.

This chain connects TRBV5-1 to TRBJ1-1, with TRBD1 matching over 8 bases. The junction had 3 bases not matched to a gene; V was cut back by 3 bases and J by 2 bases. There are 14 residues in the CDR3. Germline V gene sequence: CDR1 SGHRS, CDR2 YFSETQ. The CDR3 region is CASSSGGSNTEAFF. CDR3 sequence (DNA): TGCGCCAGCAGCTCAGGGGGCAGTAACACTGAAGCTTTCTTT.

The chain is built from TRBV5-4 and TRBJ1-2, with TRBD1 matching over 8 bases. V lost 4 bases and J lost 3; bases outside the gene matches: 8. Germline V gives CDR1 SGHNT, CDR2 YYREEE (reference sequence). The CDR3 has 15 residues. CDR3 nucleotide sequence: TGTGCCAGCAGCATGACAGGGGAGGATTACTATGGCTACACCTTC. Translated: CASSMTGEDYYGYTF.

The CDR3: CASSADRASYNEQFF. The CDR3 DNA follows: TGTGCCAGCAGCGCCGACAGGGCCTCCTACAATGAGCAGTTCTTC. The rearrangement uses TRBV7-7 and TRBJ2-1, with 7 bases matching TRBD1. Germline trimming cut 5 bases from V and 0 bases from J; bases unmatched to any gene: 4. The germline V gene has CDR1 SSHAT and CDR2 FNYEAQ (reference sequence). The CDR3 covers 15 residues.

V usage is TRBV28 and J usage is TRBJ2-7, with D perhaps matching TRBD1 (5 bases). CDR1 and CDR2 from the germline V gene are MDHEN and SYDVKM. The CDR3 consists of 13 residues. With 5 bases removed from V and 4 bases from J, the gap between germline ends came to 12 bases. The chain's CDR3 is CASSLTTGYEQYF. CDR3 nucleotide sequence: TGTGCCAGCAGTCTTACCACAGGATACGAGCAGTACTTC. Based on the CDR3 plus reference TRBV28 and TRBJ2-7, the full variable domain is DVKVTQSSRYLVKRTGEKVFLECVQDMDHENMFWYRQDPGLGLRLIYFSYDVKMKEKGDIPEGYSVSREKKERFSLILESASTNQTSMYLCASSLTTGYEQYFGPGTRLTVT.

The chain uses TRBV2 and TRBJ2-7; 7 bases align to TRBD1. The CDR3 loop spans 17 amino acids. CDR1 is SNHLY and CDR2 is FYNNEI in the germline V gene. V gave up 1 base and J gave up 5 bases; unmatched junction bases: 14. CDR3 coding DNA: TGTGCCAGCAGTGAAGATGACAGGGAGATAAGCCTTGACGAGCAGTACTTC. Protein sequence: CASSEDDREISLDEQYF.

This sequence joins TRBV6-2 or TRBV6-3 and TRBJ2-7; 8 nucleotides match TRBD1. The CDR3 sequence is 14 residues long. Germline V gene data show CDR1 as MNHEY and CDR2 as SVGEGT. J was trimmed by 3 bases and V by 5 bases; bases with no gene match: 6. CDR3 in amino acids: CASSETGALYEQYF. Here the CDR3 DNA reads TGTGCCAGCAGTGAGACAGGGGCCCTCTACGAGCAGTACTTC.

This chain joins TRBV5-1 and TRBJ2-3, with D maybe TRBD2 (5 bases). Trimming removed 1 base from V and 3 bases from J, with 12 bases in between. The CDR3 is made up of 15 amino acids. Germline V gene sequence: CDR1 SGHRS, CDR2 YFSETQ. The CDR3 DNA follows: TGCGCCAGCAGCTTGATTGTAGCGCTTACAGATACGCAGTATTTT. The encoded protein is CASSLIVALTDTQYF.

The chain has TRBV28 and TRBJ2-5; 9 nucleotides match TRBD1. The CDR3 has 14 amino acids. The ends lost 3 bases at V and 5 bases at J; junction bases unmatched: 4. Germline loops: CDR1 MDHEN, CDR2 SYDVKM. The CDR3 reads CASSFTGGRETQYF. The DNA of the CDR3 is TGTGCCAGCAGTTTTACAGGGGGCCGGGAGACCCAGTACTTC.

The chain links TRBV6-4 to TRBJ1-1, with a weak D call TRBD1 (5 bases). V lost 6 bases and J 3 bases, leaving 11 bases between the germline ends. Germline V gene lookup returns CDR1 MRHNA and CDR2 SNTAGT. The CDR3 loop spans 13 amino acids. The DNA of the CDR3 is TGTGCCAGCAGATCGGGGACTGACACTGAAGCTTTCTTT. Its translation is CASRSGTDTEAFF.

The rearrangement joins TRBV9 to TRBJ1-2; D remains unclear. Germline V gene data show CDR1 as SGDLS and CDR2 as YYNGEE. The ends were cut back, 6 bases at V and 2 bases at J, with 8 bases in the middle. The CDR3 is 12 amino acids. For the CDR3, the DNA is TGTGCCAGCATGCGGTTAAACTATGGCTACACCTTC. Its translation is CASMRLNYGYTF.

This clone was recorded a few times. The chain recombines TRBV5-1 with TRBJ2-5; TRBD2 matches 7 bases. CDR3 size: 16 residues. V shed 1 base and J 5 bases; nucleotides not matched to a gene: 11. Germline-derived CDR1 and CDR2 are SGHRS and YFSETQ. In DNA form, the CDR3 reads TGCGCCAGCAGCTTGTATCGGGGGAGGGCCGGGGAGACCCAGTACTTC. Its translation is CASSLYRGRAGETQYF.